A single sample is the source of the 9 T cell receptor beta chains below, sequenced in a study of a mutant IDH1 vaccine in newly diagnosed glioma. No antigen has been identified for these receptors. Here immunoSEQ multiplex PCR was the method, and the copy in TCRdb shows in-frame clones only, minus some. Of over 30,000 clones in the sample, around nine tenths were seen once. The time point is: week 47, end of study. It was 300 ug of mutant IDH1 20-mer peptide that made up each vaccine dose, given with topical imiquimod. This specimen was PBMCs, taken from a glioma patient whose treatment included an IDH1 peptide vaccine. These receptors all come from a woman aged 30 to 39 with glioma.

This clone was counted a few times. The V gene is TRBV6-6, the J gene TRBJ1-2; tentative D call: TRBD1 (5 bases). The V end lost 2 bases, the J end lost 2 bases, and 6 bases lay between the germline ends. Germline V gene lookup returns CDR1 MNHNY and CDR2 SVGAGI (reference sequence). The CDR3 is 13 residues long. This CDR3 reads CASSYPGNYGYTF. The CDR3 DNA reads as TGTGCCAGCAGTTACCCAGGGAACTATGGCTACACCTTC.

J is TRBJ2-3 and V is TRBV9; D assignment may be TRBD1 or TRBD2 (6 bases each). Germline CDR1 is SGDLS and CDR2 is YYNGEE. Trimming left V 0 bases short and J 3 bases short, with 14 bases between. The CDR3 has 16 amino acids. Here the CDR3 reads CASSVEGGARTDTQYF. The CDR3 DNA is TGTGCCAGCAGCGTAGAGGGGGGCGCGCGGACAGATACGCAGTATTTT.

The chain employs TRBV30 and TRBJ2-3, with D tentatively TRBD2 (6 bases). The length of the CDR3 is 13 residues. With 4 bases removed from V and 4 bases from J, the gap between germline ends came to 12 bases. From germline, CDR1 is GTSNPN and CDR2 SVGIG (reference sequence). The chain's CDR3 is CAWTGGIADTQYF. The CDR3 coding sequence is TGTGCCTGGACCGGAGGGATCGCAGATACGCAGTATTTT.

This clone has only a few counts. The gene calls are TRBV10-3 and TRBJ2-2, with 9 positions matching TRBD1. This CDR3 contains 16 residues. Germline V gene lookup returns CDR1 ENHRY and CDR2 SYGVKD. V gave up 10 bases and J gave up 3 bases; unmatched junction bases: 12. The CDR3 sequence is CATTKTGGVDTGELFF. The CDR3 coding sequence is TGTGCCACGACGAAAACAGGGGGCGTTGACACCGGGGAGCTGTTTTTT.

The chain carries TRBV6-5 and TRBJ2-7; D may be TRBD1 (5 bases). Trimming removed 0 bases from V and 4 bases from J, with 13 bases in between. The CDR3 is made up of 15 amino acids. Germline lookup yields CDR1 MNHEY and CDR2 SVGAGI. The CDR3 here is CASSYSAGLGYEQYF. The CDR3, as DNA: TGTGCCAGCAGTTACTCAGCAGGGCTAGGGTACGAGCAGTACTTC.

The J gene is TRBJ1-4, the V gene TRBV5-6; 7 positions match TRBD1. The CDR3 covers 15 residues. CDR1 is SGHDT, CDR2 YYEEEE, per germline. The V segment lost 4 bases and the J segment 4 bases; nucleotides outside the gene matches: 7. CDR3: CASSGTGTVNEKLFF. DNA for the CDR3: TGTGCCAGCAGCGGAACCGGGACAGTTAATGAAAAACTGTTTTTT.

The chain links TRBV6-5 to TRBJ2-3, with TRBD1 identical over 8 bases. Germline-derived CDR1 and CDR2 are MNHEY and SVGAGI. J gave up 0 bases and V 5 bases, and 4 bases lay outside the gene matches. CDR3 length: 15 amino acids. The CDR3 here is CASSPDRGSTDTQYF. In nucleotides, the CDR3 is TGTGCCAGCAGTCCCGACAGGGGCAGCACAGATACGCAGTATTTT.

The V gene is TRBV6-5, the J gene TRBJ2-1, with D uncertain. The germline V gene has CDR1 MNHEY and CDR2 SVGAGI. With 0 bases removed from V and 7 bases from J, the gap between germline ends came to 7 bases. The CDR3 consists of 13 residues. The chain's CDR3 is CASSYSGANEQFF. CDR3 in DNA: TGTGCCAGCAGTTACTCTGGAGCGAATGAGCAGTTCTTC.

The rearrangement joins TRBV4-1 to TRBJ2-3; D gene ambiguous. This CDR3 contains 15 residues. Trimming took 1 base from V and 1 from J, leaving 9 bases between them. CDR1 and CDR2 from the germline V gene are MGHRA and YSYEKL. CDR3 in amino acids: CASSQASGRTDTQYF. CDR3 coding DNA: TGCGCCAGCAGCCAAGCCTCCGGCCGCACAGATACGCAGTATTTT.